A single sample gave rise to the 25 T cell receptor beta chains below, sequenced in a study of cytomegalovirus exposure and HLA in healthy donors. The PCR was carried out with 60 Vbeta primers and 13 Jbeta primers. Libraries were prepared by immunoSEQ multiplex PCR; TCRdb keeps only in-frame clonotypes and omits some of them. The top ten hold approximately 1.1% of the sample, which has about 130,000 clones, 70% to 85% seen once. Sequenced: PBMCs. The source is a boy between 10 and 17 years old in good health and CMV-seronegative.

Notes on this clone: Within the sample, other DNA sequences also encode this same CDR3. The chain carries TRBV9 and TRBJ2-1; maybe TRBD2 (6 bases). The CDR3 has 15 residues. Germline loops: CDR1 SGDLS, CDR2 YYNGEE. Trimming pared 0 bases from V and 2 bases from J, leaving 9 bases between. In DNA form, the CDR3 reads TGTGCCAGCAGCGTAGATGGCGGGGCCTACAATGAGCAGTTCTTC. This encodes CASSVDGGAYNEQFF.

The chain is built from TRBV4-1 and TRBJ2-7; D might be TRBD2 (6 bases). Germline lookup yields CDR1 MGHRA and CDR2 YSYEKL. The CDR3 is 17 residues long. V was clipped by 0 bases and J by 5 bases, with 20 bases between them. CDR3 sequence (DNA): TGCGCCAGCAGCCAAGAACTCCCCCTAGCGAGGGAGCACGAGCAGTACTTC. Translating gives CASSQELPLAREHEQYF.

The V call is TRBV10-3, the J call TRBJ2-3, with 9 bases matching TRBD2. V lost 2 bases, J lost 0 bases, and 15 bases stayed unmatched. Germline CDR1 ENHRY, CDR2 SYGVKD. This CDR3 is built from 20 residues. CDR3 bases: TGTGCCATCAGTGAGCGCCTTGGAGCGGGAGGTTTACATAGCACAGATACGCAGTATTTT. Amino acid sequence: CAISERLGAGGLHSTDTQYF.

This clone was picked up a small number of times. The rearrangement uses TRBV30 and TRBJ1-1; D is unclear. This CDR3 is built from 12 residues. Per germline, CDR1 GTSNPN and CDR2 SVGIG (reference sequence). V dropped 2 bases and J dropped 3 bases, with 7 bases sitting between them. The CDR3 sequence is CAWSQQYTEAFF. CDR3 DNA: TGTGCCTGGAGTCAACAGTACACTGAAGCTTTCTTT.

The rearrangement joins TRBV25-1 to TRBJ1-1; D perhaps matches TRBD1 (5 bases). With 4 bases removed from V and 9 bases from J, the gap between germline ends came to 15 bases. Germline values: CDR1 MGHDK, CDR2 SYGVNS. The length of the CDR3 is 13 residues. CDR3 region: CASSALPDTKAFF. The CDR3, as DNA: TGTGCCAGCAGTGCCCTCCCGGACACGAAAGCTTTCTTT.

This chain joins TRBV6-5 and TRBJ1-1; TRBD1 might be the D (5 bases). Germline-derived CDR1 and CDR2 are MNHEY and SVGAGI. CDR3 length: 13 residues. Between the trimmed V and J ends, which lost 5 bases and 1 base, there was a span of 8 bases. CDR3 bases: TGTGCCAGCAGTCAGGGCCGGAACACTGAAGCTTTCTTT. This translates into CASSQGRNTEAFF.

This chain uses TRBV5-1 with TRBJ1-2; TRBD1 is a possible D gene (6 bases). CDR1 is SGHRS and CDR2 is YFSETQ in the germline V gene. The V end was cut by 0 bases, the J end by 4 bases, with 13 bases between. This CDR3 comprises 15 residues. The CDR3 region is CASSLEAGAGYGYTF. In DNA form, the CDR3 reads TGCGCCAGCAGCTTGGAGGCAGGGGCTGGCTATGGCTACACCTTC.

V is TRBV28 and J is TRBJ1-1; TRBD1 aligns across 9 bases. Germline CDR1 reads MDHEN; CDR2 reads SYDVKM. The CDR3 is made up of 13 amino acids. V lost 7 bases and J lost 6; bases outside the gene matches: 6. The CDR3 DNA follows: TGTGCCAGCATTCTAAGGACAGGGGCTGAAGCTTTCTTT. It specifies CASILRTGAEAFF.

V is TRBV7-2 and J is TRBJ1-1; unclear D gene. From germline, CDR1 is SGHTA and CDR2 FQGNSA. V was shortened by 1 base and J by 1 base, with 10 bases between the two germline ends. This CDR3 is 15 amino acids long. The DNA for the CDR3 is TGTGCCAGCAGCTTAGTCCGGGAGCGGAACACTGAAGCTTTCTTT. Its translation is CASSLVRERNTEAFF.

This clone appeared a few times. This chain connects TRBV30 to TRBJ2-1; 11 bases agree with TRBD2. CDR3 length: 14 amino acids. Germline CDR1 is GTSNPN and CDR2 is SVGIG (reference sequence). Trimming took 1 base from V and 7 from J; bases not matched to a gene: 3. Here the CDR3 DNA reads TGTGCCTGGAGTGATAGCGGGAGGGGGAATGAGCAGTTCTTC. It is translated as CAWSDSGRGNEQFF.

The V call is TRBV4-1, the J call TRBJ2-1, with 11 positions matching TRBD2. There are 18 residues in the CDR3. CDR1 is MGHRA, CDR2 YSYEKL, per germline. J was trimmed by 8 bases and V by 0 bases; bases with no gene match: 12. The CDR3 reads CASSQDSVLAGAEDEQFF. DNA for the CDR3: TGCGCCAGCAGCCAAGACAGTGTACTAGCGGGAGCTGAGGATGAGCAGTTCTTC.

J is TRBJ2-1 and V is TRBV6-5; 8 bases are a match to TRBD2. The CDR3 length is 15 residues. J was trimmed by 8 bases and V by 4 bases; bases with no gene match: 10. CDR1 and CDR2 from the germline V gene are MNHEY and SVGAGI. As DNA, the CDR3 is TGTGCCAGCAGTTTGGGACTAGAGTGGAGCGATGAGCAGTTCTTC. It codes for CASSLGLEWSDEQFF.

V and J are TRBV7-6 and TRBJ2-3, with 10 bases lining up with TRBD2. There are 18 residues in the CDR3. Germline CDR1 SGHVS, CDR2 FNYEAQ. V lost 2 bases to trimming and J lost 1 base; unmatched junction nucleotides: 9. The CDR3 nucleotides are TGTGCCAGCAGCTTATGGACTAGCGGCCTGGATGGCACAGATACGCAGTATTTT. This encodes CASSLWTSGLDGTDTQYF.

J is TRBJ2-1 and V is TRBV5-6; a weak D match, TRBD1 (6 bases). CDR3 length: 12 amino acids. The germline gives CDR1 SGHDT, CDR2 YYEEEE. Trimming took off 6 bases at V and 15 bases at J, with 19 bases between the two ends. The CDR3 nucleotides are TGTGCCAGCATGGGACGGACCGGGACATCGTTCTTC. The encoded protein is CASMGRTGTSFF.

V usage is TRBV12-5 and J usage is TRBJ2-7; D not certain. Germline-derived CDR1 and CDR2 are LGHNT and FRNRAP. Trimming pared 7 bases from V and 5 bases from J, leaving 9 bases between. The CDR3 length is 11 residues. CDR3 nucleotide sequence: TGTGCTAGTGTAACACCCCACGAGCAGTACTTC. It translates to CASVTPHEQYF. Full variable domain (rest looked up from reference TRBV12-5 and TRBJ2-7): DARVTQTPRHKVTEMGQEVTMRCQPILGHNTVFWYRQTMMQGLELLAYFRNRAPLDDSGMPKDRFSAEMPDATLATLKIQPSEPRDSAVYFCASVTPHEQYFGPGTRLTVT.

The V gene is TRBV2, the J gene TRBJ1-2, with 7 bases that match TRBD1. CDR3 length equals 11 residues. V shed 4 bases, J shed 8 bases, and the junction held 1 base outside the gene matches. CDR1 SNHLY and CDR2 FYNNEI come from the germline V gene. The CDR3 DNA follows: TGTGCCAGCAGTGGGACAGGAGGCTACACCTTC. Translated: CASSGTGGYTF.

For the CDR3, the DNA is TGTGCCAGCAGCTTGTTTTCGTGGCAGGTGGTAGCTGAAGCTTTCTTT. Its translation: CASSLFSWQVVAEAFF. V gene TRBV5-5 combines with J gene TRBJ1-1; D gene unclear. CDR1 and CDR2 (germline): SGHKS, YYEKEE (reference sequence). The length of the CDR3 is 16 residues. V lost 1 base, J lost 6 bases, and 19 bases lay in between.

The V and J genes are TRBV20-1 and TRBJ2-1; 8 nucleotides match TRBD2. This CDR3 has 11 amino acids. The ends lost 7 bases at V and 7 bases at J; junction bases unmatched: 3. CDR1 DFQATT and CDR2 SNEGSKA come from the germline V gene (reference sequence). CDR3 DNA: TGCAGTGTTTCGGGAGGGAATGAGCAGTTCTTC. Translating gives CSVSGGNEQFF.

The chain employs TRBV27 and TRBJ2-3, with D maybe TRBD2 (6 bases). The V gene's germline CDR1 is MNHEY and CDR2 SMNVEV (reference sequence). The CDR3 has 14 amino acids. V was shortened by 2 bases and J by 5 bases, with 11 bases between the two germline ends. Here the CDR3 DNA reads TGTGCCAGCAGTTTAGCGGAGGGCCAAGATACGCAGTATTTT. It encodes CASSLAEGQDTQYF.

This clone has more than one count but fewer than ten. The J gene is TRBJ1-5, the V gene TRBV19, with TRBD1 as a possible D gene (6 bases). The CDR3 runs 14 residues. V lost 4 bases and J lost 3, with 10 bases in between. Germline-derived CDR1 and CDR2 are LNHDA and SQIVND (reference sequence). CDR3 amino acids: CASSTGQFNQPQHF. The CDR3 DNA reads TGTGCCAGTAGTACCGGACAGTTCAATCAGCCCCAGCATTTT.

The chain's CDR3 is CASSEGEADEQYF. The CDR3 DNA is TGTGCCAGCAGTGAAGGTGAGGCGGACGAGCAGTACTTC. The chain uses TRBV2 and TRBJ2-7, with D unresolved. Germline lookup yields CDR1 SNHLY and CDR2 FYNNEI. The CDR3 loop spans 13 amino acids. V shed 1 base and J shed 5 bases, with 9 bases lying between them.

The chain is built from TRBV19 and TRBJ1-1; D perhaps matches TRBD1 (6 bases). The germline V gene encodes CDR1 LNHDA and CDR2 SQIVND (reference sequence). Between the trimmed V and J ends, which lost 3 bases and 6 bases, there was a span of 17 bases. The CDR3 sequence is 15 residues long. The CDR3 DNA sequence: TGTGCCAGTAGTATTAGACTACAGGGTCACCCTGAAGCTTTCTTT. Encoded protein: CASSIRLQGHPEAFF.

The chain employs TRBV30 and TRBJ2-1, with 7 bases fitting TRBD2. The germline gives CDR1 GTSNPN, CDR2 SVGIG (reference sequence). After removal of 8 bases from V and 5 bases from J, the junction contained 9 bases not matched to a gene. The CDR3 is made up of 13 amino acids. In DNA, the CDR3 is TGTGCCGGGGATAGCGGGCTAGACAATGAGCAGTTCTTC. Its protein product is CAGDSGLDNEQFF.

The V and J genes are TRBV5-8 and TRBJ2-3; 10 nucleotides match TRBD2. J gave up 3 bases and V 5 bases, and 6 bases lay outside the gene matches. This CDR3 has 15 residues. The germline gives CDR1 SGHTS, CDR2 YDEGEE. The CDR3 sequence is CASRYGAGGTDTQYF. The CDR3 nucleotides are TGTGCCAGCAGATATGGAGCGGGAGGGACAGATACGCAGTATTTT.

This chain uses TRBV5-1 with TRBJ2-7, with D tentatively TRBD1 (6 bases). Germline V gives CDR1 SGHRS, CDR2 YFSETQ. CDR3 length equals 15 residues. The V end lost 4 bases, the J end lost 6 bases, and 20 bases lay between the germline ends. For the CDR3, the DNA is TGCGCCAGCAGCGCTTTTACAGGGACCCCTGGCGAGCAGTACTTC. As protein: CASSAFTGTPGEQYF.